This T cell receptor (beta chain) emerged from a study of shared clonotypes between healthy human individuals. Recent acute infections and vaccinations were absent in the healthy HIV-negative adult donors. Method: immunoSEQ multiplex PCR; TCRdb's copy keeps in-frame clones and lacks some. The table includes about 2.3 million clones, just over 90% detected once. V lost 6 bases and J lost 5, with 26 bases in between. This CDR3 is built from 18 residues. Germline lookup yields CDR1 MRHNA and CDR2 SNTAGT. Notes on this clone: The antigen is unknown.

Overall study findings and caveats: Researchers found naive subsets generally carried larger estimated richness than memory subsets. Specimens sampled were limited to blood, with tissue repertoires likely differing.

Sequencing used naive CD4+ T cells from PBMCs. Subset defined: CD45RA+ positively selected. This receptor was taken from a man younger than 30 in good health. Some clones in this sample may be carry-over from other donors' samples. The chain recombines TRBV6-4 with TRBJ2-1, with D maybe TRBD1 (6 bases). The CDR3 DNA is TGTGCCAGCAGCTGCCACTCCGTACAGGGTTGGTTCAACAATGAGCAGTTCTTC. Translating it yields CASSCHSVQGWFNNEQFF.